These 11 T cell receptor beta chains were all obtained from the same sample, sequenced in a study of shared clonotypes between healthy human individuals. TCRdb's copy holds only in-frame clones and misses some; the assay was immunoSEQ multiplex PCR. This repertoire shows about 2.1 million clones, 85% to 95% found once; its top ten account for about 1.7%. Naive CD8 populations comprised CD45RO-negative cells positively selected for CCR7, excluding terminally differentiated effector memory CD45RA+ cells. Sequenced: naive CD8+ T cells from PBMCs. The receptor set was obtained from a man younger than 30 in good health. Some clones in this sample may be carry-over from other donors' samples.

The gene calls are TRBV6-1 and TRBJ2-7; D unclear. Germline V lookup: CDR1 MNHNS, CDR2 SASEGT. CDR3 size: 15 residues. Trimming took 1 base from V and 3 from J, leaving 13 bases between them. In nucleotides, the CDR3 is TGTGCCAGCAGTGAAGAGGGCCCGGTCGGCTACGAGCAGTACTTC. Protein: CASSEEGPVGYEQYF.

This rearrangement joins TRBV7-9 to TRBJ2-3; D uncertain. This CDR3 is 15 amino acids long. Germline CDR1 is SEHNR and CDR2 is FQNEAQ (reference sequence). V was clipped by 4 bases and J by 1 base, with 12 bases between them. CDR3 sequence (DNA): TGTGCCAGCAGCTACGGGCCATTCGGCACAGATACGCAGTATTTT. Protein: CASSYGPFGTDTQYF.

This chain connects TRBV4-1 to TRBJ2-3; the match to TRBD2 covers 7 bases. The CDR3 has 18 amino acids. V was pared by 0 bases and J by 4 bases, with 13 bases of the junction left unmatched. Germline assignment: CDR1 MGHRA and CDR2 YSYEKL. The CDR3 reads CASSQDRPGERGADTQYF. The DNA of the CDR3 is TGCGCCAGCAGCCAAGACCGTCCGGGGGAGCGGGGCGCAGATACGCAGTATTTT.

J is TRBJ2-1 and V is TRBV2; D is perhaps TRBD1 (6 bases). V was clipped by 0 bases and J by 7 bases, with 7 bases between them. Germline-derived CDR1 and CDR2 are SNHLY and FYNNEI. The length of the CDR3 is 13 residues. The CDR3: CASSEAQGNEQFF. CDR3 sequence (DNA): TGTGCCAGCAGTGAAGCGCAGGGGAATGAGCAGTTCTTC.

This clone was seen a single time. V usage is TRBV4-1 and J usage is TRBJ2-2; tentatively, D is TRBD1 (5 bases). Trimming took 2 bases from V and 6 from J, leaving 13 bases between them. CDR3 length: 15 amino acids. Per the germline V gene, CDR1 is MGHRA and CDR2 is YSYEKL. CDR3: CASSQLAGLSGELFF. In DNA form, the CDR3 reads TGCGCCAGCAGCCAACTGGCAGGGCTCTCCGGGGAGCTGTTTTTT.

The chain carries TRBV7-3 and TRBJ2-1, with 9 bases aligning to TRBD2. Germline lookup yields CDR1 SGHTA and CDR2 FQGTGA. V was clipped by 5 bases and J by 6 bases; unmatched bases: 8. The CDR3 totals 15 residues. The DNA for the CDR3 is TGTGCCAGCAGCCTAGGCGGGAGGGCCGTCAATGAGCAGTTCTTC. This codes for CASSLGGRAVNEQFF.

The rearrangement joins TRBV7-8 to TRBJ2-7; 7 positions match TRBD2. The CDR3 spans 15 residues. V shed 7 bases and J 3 bases; nucleotides not matched to a gene: 12. Germline CDR1 is SGHVS and CDR2 is FQNEAQ. The CDR3 nucleotides are TGTGCCAGCACTGGGAGGGACGGGGGTCGCTACGAGCAGTACTTC. Protein: CASTGRDGGRYEQYF.

The chain employs TRBV6-1 and TRBJ2-7; TRBD2 agrees at 8 bases. The V segment lost 6 bases and the J segment 2 bases; nucleotides outside the gene matches: 3. CDR1 MNHNS and CDR2 SASEGT come from the germline V gene. The CDR3 has 13 amino acids. In DNA, the CDR3 is TGTGCCAGCAGGATTAGCGGGACCTACGAGCAGTACTTC. The encoded protein is CASRISGTYEQYF.

The chain employs TRBV5-1 and TRBJ1-2; D is uncertain. V lost 4 bases to trimming and J lost 7 bases, with 20 bases between them. The CDR3 contains 15 residues. Germline CDR1 SGHRS, CDR2 YFSETQ. The CDR3 region is CASSPNSIPQVGYTF. The CDR3 DNA sequence: TGCGCCAGCAGCCCCAACTCAATCCCCCAGGTTGGCTACACCTTC.

V is TRBV7-8 and J is TRBJ1-1; possibly TRBD1 for D (6 bases). Between the trimmed V and J ends, which lost 2 bases and 1 base, there was a span of 17 bases. This CDR3 is 17 amino acids long. Germline V gene data show CDR1 as SGHVS and CDR2 as FQNEAQ. This CDR3 is CASSLRGGRGRNTEAFF. CDR3 nucleotide sequence: TGTGCCAGCAGCTTAAGGGGGGGCAGGGGCCGGAACACTGAAGCTTTCTTT.

This chain joins TRBV6-6 and TRBJ2-2; D gene uncertain. Deletions cut 4 bases from V and 6 bases from J, with 3 bases between. The germline gives CDR1 MNHNY, CDR2 SVGAGI (reference sequence). The CDR3 has 11 amino acids. The CDR3 protein is CASSLPGELFF. The CDR3 DNA is TGTGCCAGCAGTTTGCCCGGGGAGCTGTTTTTT.